This is a list of T cell receptor beta chains from one sample in a study of T-cell reconstitution after alpha-beta-depleted transplantation in children. TCRdb recomputed calls from the PCR reads with MiXCR, one row per CDR3 protein. The table records 280,000 or so distinct CDR3 sequences, 11% of them present only once. The starting material was peripheral blood, obtained 180 days after TCRalphabeta/CD19-depleted stem cell transplant. The receptors stem from a male patient between 2 and 10 years old who had a stem cell transplant for chronic granulomatous disease, so the T cells may come from the graft donor. Both conserved end residues are trimmed from each CDR3. D genes are given only for firm matches. For some rows the clone size is stated as once, few or many, or as a class when expanded; others skip it.

.	TRBJ2-7	.	TRBV5-4	ASSLAQSYEQY
TRBD2	TRBJ2-5	.	TRBV19	ARGLAEKLVVETQY
.	TRBJ1-2	many	TRBV5-1	ASTMTGTDYGYT
.	TRBJ2-5	many	TRBV5-1	ASSKEETQY
TRBD2	TRBJ2-1	many	TRBV7-3	ASSLWGEGSYNEQF
TRBD1	TRBJ1-2	many	TRBV28	ASSFPGTGAYGYT
.	TRBJ2-2	many	TRBV6-4	ASAVGNTGELF
.	TRBJ1-3	few	TRBV18	ASSLKGGGSGNTIY
TRBD2	TRBJ2-1	many	TRBV12-3/TRBV12-4	ASSLAGGLF
.	TRBJ2-3	many	TRBV25-1	ASRPRQSDTQY
.	TRBJ2-5	many	TRBV5-1	ASSRRLGQY
.	TRBJ2-7	many	TRBV5-1	ASSFSGVEQY
.	TRBJ2-3	.	TRBV19	ASSIEVPGSGTDTQY
.	TRBJ1-1	many	TRBV29-1	SVAGRGTEAF
TRBD1	TRBJ2-7	many	TRBV28	ASSTWTGGLYQQY
.	TRBJ2-7	.	TRBV10-3	AISDDREAEQY
.	TRBJ1-5	few	TRBV12-3/TRBV12-4	ASSSGLHNQPQH
TRBD1	TRBJ1-5	many	TRBV18	ASSMDRVRQPQH
TRBD1	TRBJ2-1	many	TRBV27	ASSTHRGDEQF
.	TRBJ1-5	many	TRBV18	ASSIFETQPQH
.	TRBJ2-7	many	TRBV4-3	ASSPGVQGGEQY
TRBD1	TRBJ2-7	many	TRBV28	ASSKTGTGGREQY
TRBD1	TRBJ2-1	many	TRBV24-1	ATSPGTGHNEQF
.	TRBJ2-1	many	TRBV29-1	SVEPRGVYNEQF
TRBD1	TRBJ2-5	many	TRBV5-1	ASSLADRGHETQY
.	TRBJ2-7	.	TRBV11-2	ASSTEPPGTASSYEQY
.	TRBJ2-1	.	TRBV12-5	ASGFAGEGYHEQF
TRBD2	TRBJ2-1	many	TRBV7-8	ASSPLAGGPNEQF
.	TRBJ2-5	many	TRBV20-1	SAKPQETQY
TRBD2	TRBJ2-7	many	TRBV28	ASSFGGRVYEQY
.	TRBJ2-2	many	TRBV7-7	ASSRLDGDTGELF
TRBD2	TRBJ2-3	many	TRBV5-6	ASSLWVAGYTDTQY
TRBD1	TRBJ1-6	many	TRBV12-3/TRBV12-4	ASSSRQGAYSPLH
.	TRBJ1-1	many	TRBV24-1	ASKGGTEAF
TRBD2	TRBJ2-3	.	TRBV7-3	ASSYGSGGAIDTQY
.	TRBJ2-6	many	TRBV9	ASSVVLSGANVLT
TRBD1	TRBJ1-6	many	TRBV20-1	SARGTGANSPLH
TRBD2	TRBJ2-3	many	TRBV10-3	AISDGLAGGTDTQY
TRBD1	TRBJ1-6	many	TRBV20-1	SAMGRTGINAPLH
.	TRBJ2-2	once	TRBV30	AWSVLADTGELF
TRBD2	TRBJ2-4	many	TRBV29-1	SVEDWGGGKGGDAKNIQY
TRBD1	TRBJ2-6	many	TRBV28	ANRTTGQGLSGANVLT
.	TRBJ2-6	many	TRBV5-1	ASSLAWDSGANVLT
TRBD2	TRBJ2-1	many	TRBV5-1	ASSPGKLAGGPAYNEQF
TRBD2	TRBJ2-3	many	TRBV15	ATSNQAGDTQY
.	TRBJ2-5	many	TRBV20-1	SAKIADTQY
TRBD1	TRBJ2-2	many	TRBV4-3	ASSPGTAYYTGELF
.	TRBJ2-7	.	TRBV30	ASGRNYEQY
TRBD2	TRBJ2-1	many	TRBV6-1	ASSGGLAGSEQF
TRBD2	TRBJ2-7	many	TRBV6-5	ASSYSSPSGRPYEQY
.	TRBJ2-7	many	TRBV12-3/TRBV12-4	ASSLAPGTTYEQY
TRBD2	TRBJ2-3	many	TRBV5-1	ASSLLLAGGLDHNTQY
.	TRBJ2-7	many	TRBV5-1	ASSPEVRGEQY
TRBD1	TRBJ2-1	many	TRBV20-1	SARVILGTVKGNEQF
.	TRBJ2-3	many	TRBV11-2	ASSLDPDTQY